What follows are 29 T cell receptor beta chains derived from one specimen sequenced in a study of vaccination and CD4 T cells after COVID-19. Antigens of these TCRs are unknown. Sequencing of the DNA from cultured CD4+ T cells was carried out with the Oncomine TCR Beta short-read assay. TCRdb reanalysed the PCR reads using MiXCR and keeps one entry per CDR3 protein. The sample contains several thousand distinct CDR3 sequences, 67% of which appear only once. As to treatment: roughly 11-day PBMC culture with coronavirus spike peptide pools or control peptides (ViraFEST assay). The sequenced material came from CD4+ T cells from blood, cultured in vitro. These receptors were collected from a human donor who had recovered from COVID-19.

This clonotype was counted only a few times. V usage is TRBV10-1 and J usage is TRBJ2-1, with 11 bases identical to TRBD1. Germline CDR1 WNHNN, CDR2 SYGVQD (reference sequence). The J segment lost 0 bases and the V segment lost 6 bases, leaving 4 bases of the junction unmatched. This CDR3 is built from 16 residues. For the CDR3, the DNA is TGCGCCAGCAGCCTGGGACAGGGGGGCTCCTACAATGAGCAGTTCTTC. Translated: CASSLGQGGSYNEQFF.

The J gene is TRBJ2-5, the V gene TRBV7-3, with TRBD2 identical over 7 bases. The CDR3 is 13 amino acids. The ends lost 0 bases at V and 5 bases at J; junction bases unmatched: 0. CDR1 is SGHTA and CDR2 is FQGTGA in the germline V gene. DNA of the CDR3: TGTGCCAGCAGCTTAACCGGGGGGGAGACCCAGTACTTC. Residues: CASSLTGGETQYF.

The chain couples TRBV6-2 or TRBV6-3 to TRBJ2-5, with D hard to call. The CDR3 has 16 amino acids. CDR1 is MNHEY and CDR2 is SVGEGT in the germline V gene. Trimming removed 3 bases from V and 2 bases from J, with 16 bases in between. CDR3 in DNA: TGTGCCAGCAGTTATATTTCAATGGGATTACAAGAGACCCAGTACTTC. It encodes CASSYISMGLQETQYF.

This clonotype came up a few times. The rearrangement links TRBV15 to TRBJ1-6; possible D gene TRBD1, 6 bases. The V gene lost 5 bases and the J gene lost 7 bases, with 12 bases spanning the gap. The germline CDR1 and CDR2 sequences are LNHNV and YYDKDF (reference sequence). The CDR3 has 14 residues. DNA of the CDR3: TGTGCCACCAGCGGACGGACAGAGAATTCACCCCTCCACTTT. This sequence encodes CATSGRTENSPLHF.

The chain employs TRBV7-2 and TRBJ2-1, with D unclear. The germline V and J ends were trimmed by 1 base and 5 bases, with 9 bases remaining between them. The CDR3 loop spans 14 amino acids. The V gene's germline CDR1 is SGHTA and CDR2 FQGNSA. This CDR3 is CASSLGLFDNEQFF. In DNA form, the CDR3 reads TGTGCCAGCAGCTTAGGGTTATTCGACAATGAGCAGTTCTTC.

The CDR3 nucleotides are TGTGCCAGCAGCCCAGAGGGAGGAAACACCATATATTTT. Translated, it gives CASSPEGGNTIYF. This sequence joins TRBV7-2 and TRBJ1-3, with no clear D. Trimming shortened V by 5 bases and J by 4 bases, and 9 bases separated the two germline ends. Germline V CDR1 and CDR2: SGHTA, FQGNSA. The CDR3 runs 13 residues.

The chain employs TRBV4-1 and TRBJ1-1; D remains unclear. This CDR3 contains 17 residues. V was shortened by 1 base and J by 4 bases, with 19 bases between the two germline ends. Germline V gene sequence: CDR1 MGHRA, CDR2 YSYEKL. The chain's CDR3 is CASSQVGGWVEFTEAFF. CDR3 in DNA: TGCGCCAGCAGCCAAGTAGGCGGGTGGGTTGAGTTCACTGAAGCTTTCTTT.

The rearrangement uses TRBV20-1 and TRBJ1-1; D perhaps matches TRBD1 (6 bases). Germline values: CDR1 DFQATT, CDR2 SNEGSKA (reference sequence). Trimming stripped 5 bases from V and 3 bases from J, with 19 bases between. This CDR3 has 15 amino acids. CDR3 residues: CSAPGNREWDTEAFF. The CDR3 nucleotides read TGCAGTGCTCCGGGAAACAGGGAATGGGACACTGAAGCTTTCTTT.

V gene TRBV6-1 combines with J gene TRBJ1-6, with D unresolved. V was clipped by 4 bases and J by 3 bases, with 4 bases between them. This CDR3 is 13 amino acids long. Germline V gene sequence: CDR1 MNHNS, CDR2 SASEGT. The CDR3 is CASSGGYNSPLHF. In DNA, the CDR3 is TGTGCCAGCAGTGGGGGCTATAATTCACCCCTCCACTTT.

The CDR3 DNA sequence: TGTGCCAGTCCCTCCAAGCCCGCGGGCACTGAAGCTTTCTTT. This sequence encodes CASPSKPAGTEAFF. J is TRBJ1-1 and V is TRBV7-2; D is uncertain. Germline loops: CDR1 SGHTA, CDR2 FQGNSA. Trimming stripped 9 bases from V and 4 bases from J, with 18 bases between. The CDR3 covers 14 residues. The full variable domain, in which reference TRBV7-2 and TRBJ1-1 provide the parts outside the CDR3, is GAGVSQSPSNKVTEKGKDVELRCDPISGHTALYWYRQSLGQGLEFLIYFQGNSAPDKSGLPSDRFSAERTGGSVSTLTIQRTQQEDSAVYLCASPSKPAGTEAFFGQGTRLTVV.

CDR3 DNA sequence: TGTGCCAGCAGCTTGGGACTAGCGGGGTACCAAGAGACCCAGTACTTC. Translated, it gives CASSLGLAGYQETQYF. The genes are TRBV11-2 and TRBJ2-5; 13 positions match TRBD2. The V segment lost 3 bases and the J segment 0 bases; nucleotides outside the gene matches: 1. Germline assignment: CDR1 SGHAT and CDR2 FQNNGV. The CDR3 is 16 amino acids.

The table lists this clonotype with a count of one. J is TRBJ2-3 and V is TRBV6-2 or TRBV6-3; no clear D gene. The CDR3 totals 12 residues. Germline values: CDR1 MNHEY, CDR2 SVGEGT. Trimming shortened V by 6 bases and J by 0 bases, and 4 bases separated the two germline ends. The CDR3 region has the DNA TGTGCCAGCAGCGACAGCACAGATACGCAGTATTTT. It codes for CASSDSTDTQYF.

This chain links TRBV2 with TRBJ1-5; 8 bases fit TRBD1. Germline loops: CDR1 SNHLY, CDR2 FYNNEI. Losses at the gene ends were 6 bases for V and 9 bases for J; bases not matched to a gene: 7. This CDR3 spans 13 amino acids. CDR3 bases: TGTGCCAGCAGGGACAGGGCTAGAGGGCCCCAGCATTTT. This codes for CASRDRARGPQHF.

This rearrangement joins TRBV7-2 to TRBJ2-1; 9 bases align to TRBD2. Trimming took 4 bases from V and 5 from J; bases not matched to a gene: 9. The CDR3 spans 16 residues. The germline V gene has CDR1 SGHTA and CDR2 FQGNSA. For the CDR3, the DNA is TGTGCCAGCAGCTCCTTCATTGGCGGGGGGGACAATGAGCAGTTCTTC. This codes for CASSSFIGGGDNEQFF.

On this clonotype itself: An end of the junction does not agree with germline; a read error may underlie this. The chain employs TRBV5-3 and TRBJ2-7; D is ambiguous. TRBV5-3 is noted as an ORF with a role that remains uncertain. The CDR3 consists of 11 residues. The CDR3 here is CASSSAHEQYF. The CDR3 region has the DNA TGTGCCAGCAGCTCCGCCCACGAGCAGTACTTC.

The CDR3 region is CASSIDRGYTF. CDR3 DNA sequence: TGTGCCAGTAGTATAGATCGTGGCTACACCTTC. V and J are TRBV19 and TRBJ1-2, with D uncertain. There are 11 residues in the CDR3. Germline V gene sequence: CDR1 LNHDA, CDR2 SQIVND (reference sequence). The V gene lost 0 bases and the J gene lost 7 bases, with 3 bases spanning the gap.

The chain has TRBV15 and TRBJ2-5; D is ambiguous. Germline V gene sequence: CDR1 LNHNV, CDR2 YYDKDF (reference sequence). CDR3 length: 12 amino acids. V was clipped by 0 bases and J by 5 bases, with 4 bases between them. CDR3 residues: CATSRDGETQYF. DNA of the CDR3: TGTGCCACCAGCAGAGACGGCGAGACCCAGTACTTC. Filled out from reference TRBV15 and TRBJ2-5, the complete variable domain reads DAMVIQNPRYQVTQFGKPVTLSCSQTLNHNVMYWYQQKSSQAPKLLFHYYDKDFNNEADTPDNFQSRRPNTSFCFLDIRSPGLGDTAMYLCATSRDGETQYFGPGTRLLVL.

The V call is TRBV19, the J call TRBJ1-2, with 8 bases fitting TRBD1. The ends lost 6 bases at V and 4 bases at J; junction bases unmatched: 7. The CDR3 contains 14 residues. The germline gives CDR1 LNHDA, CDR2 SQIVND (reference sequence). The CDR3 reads CASSPDRVGYGYTF. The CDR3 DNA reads TGTGCCAGTAGCCCGGACAGGGTCGGCTATGGCTACACCTTC.

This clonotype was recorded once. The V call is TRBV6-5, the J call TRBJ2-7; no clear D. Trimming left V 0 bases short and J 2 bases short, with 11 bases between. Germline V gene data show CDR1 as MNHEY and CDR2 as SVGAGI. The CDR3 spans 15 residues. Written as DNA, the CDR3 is TGTGCCAGCAGTTACTCTGGCCTTGGGGCCTACGAGCAGTACTTC. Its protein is CASSYSGLGAYEQYF.

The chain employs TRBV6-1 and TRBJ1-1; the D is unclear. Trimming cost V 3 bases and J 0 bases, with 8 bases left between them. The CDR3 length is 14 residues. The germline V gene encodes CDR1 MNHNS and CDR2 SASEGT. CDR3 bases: TGTGCCAGCAGTGAGATGTCCATGAACACTGAAGCTTTCTTT. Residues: CASSEMSMNTEAFF.

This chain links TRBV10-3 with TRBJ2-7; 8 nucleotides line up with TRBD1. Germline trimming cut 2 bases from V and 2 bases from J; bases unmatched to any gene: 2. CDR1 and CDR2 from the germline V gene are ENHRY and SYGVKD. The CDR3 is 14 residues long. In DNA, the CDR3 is TGTGCCATCAGTGAGGGGACAGGAACCTACGAGCAGTACTTC. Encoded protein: CAISEGTGTYEQYF.

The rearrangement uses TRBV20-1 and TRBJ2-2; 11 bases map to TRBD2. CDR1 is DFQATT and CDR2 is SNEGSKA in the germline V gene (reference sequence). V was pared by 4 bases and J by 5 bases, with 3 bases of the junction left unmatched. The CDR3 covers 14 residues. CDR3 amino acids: CSAILAGATGELFF. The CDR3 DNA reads TGCAGTGCTATACTAGCGGGAGCGACCGGGGAGCTGTTTTTT.

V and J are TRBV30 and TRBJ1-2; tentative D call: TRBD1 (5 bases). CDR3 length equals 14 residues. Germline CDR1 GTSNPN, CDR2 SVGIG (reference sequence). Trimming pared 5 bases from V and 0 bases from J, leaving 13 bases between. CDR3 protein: CAWGAGRANYGYTF. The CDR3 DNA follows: TGTGCCTGGGGCGCAGGGCGAGCTAACTATGGCTACACCTTC.

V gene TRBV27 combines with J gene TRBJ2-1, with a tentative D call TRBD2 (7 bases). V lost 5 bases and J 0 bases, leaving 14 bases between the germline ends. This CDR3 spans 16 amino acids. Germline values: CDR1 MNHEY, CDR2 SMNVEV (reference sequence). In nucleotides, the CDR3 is TGTGCCAGCAGTAAGGGGGGGGGTAGCTCCTACAATGAGCAGTTCTTC. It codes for CASSKGGGSSYNEQFF.

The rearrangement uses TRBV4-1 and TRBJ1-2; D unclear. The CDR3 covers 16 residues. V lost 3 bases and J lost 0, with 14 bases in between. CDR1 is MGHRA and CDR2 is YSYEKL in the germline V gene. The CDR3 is CASSHPTRVANYGYTF. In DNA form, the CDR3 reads TGCGCCAGCAGCCACCCTACTCGCGTAGCTAACTATGGCTACACCTTC.

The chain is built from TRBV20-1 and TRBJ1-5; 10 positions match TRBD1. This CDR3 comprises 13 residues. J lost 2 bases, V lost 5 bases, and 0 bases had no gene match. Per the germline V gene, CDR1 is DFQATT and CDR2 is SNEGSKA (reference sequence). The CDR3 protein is CSAGTGGNQPQHF. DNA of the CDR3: TGCAGTGCTGGGACAGGGGGCAATCAGCCCCAGCATTTT.

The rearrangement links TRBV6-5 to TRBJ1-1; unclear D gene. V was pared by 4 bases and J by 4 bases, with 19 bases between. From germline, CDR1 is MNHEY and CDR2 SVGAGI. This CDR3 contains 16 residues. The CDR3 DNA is TGTGCCAGCAGTTCTAGTCGCGACCCCGCGAGCACTGAAGCTTTCTTT. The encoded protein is CASSSSRDPASTEAFF.

In nucleotides, the CDR3 is TGTGCCAGCAGAGGACTAGCGGGAGTTAACGGGGAGCTGTTTTTT. It encodes CASRGLAGVNGELFF. This chain connects TRBV27 to TRBJ2-2, with 13 bases identical to TRBD2. Germline V gives CDR1 MNHEY, CDR2 SMNVEV (reference sequence). This CDR3 region has 15 residues. V lost 6 bases, J lost 7 bases, and 5 bases stayed unmatched.

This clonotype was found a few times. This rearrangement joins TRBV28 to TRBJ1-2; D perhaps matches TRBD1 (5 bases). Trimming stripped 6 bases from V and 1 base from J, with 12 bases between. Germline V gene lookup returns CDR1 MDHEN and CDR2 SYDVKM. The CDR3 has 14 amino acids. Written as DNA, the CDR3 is TGTGCCAGCAGCCGCCTCGGGGGTAACTATGGCTACACCTTC. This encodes CASSRLGGNYGYTF.